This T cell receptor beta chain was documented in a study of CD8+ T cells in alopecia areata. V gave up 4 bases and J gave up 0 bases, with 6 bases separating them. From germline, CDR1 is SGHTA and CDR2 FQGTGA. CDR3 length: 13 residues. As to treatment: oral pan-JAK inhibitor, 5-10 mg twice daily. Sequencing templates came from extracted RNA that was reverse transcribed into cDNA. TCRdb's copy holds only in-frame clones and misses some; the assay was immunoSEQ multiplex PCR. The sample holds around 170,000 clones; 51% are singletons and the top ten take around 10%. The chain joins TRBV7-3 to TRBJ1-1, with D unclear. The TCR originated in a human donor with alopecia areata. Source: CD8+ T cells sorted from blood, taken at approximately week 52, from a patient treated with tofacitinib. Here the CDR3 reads CASSSRLNTEAFF. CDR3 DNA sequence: TGTGCCAGCAGCTCGCGATTGAACACTGAAGCTTTCTTT.